A selection of T cell receptor beta chains follows, all from one sample in a study of T cell responses to AZD1222 COVID-19 vaccine. Some clones are missing from TCRdb's copy, which holds only in-frame ones; the method was immunoSEQ multiplex PCR. The sample yields approximately 110,000 clones, roughly 90% seen once. Sequenced here: peripheral blood, sampled on day 0 of AZD1222 vaccination. These receptors originate from an adult in good health. CDR3s include the opening cysteine and the closing phenylalanine or tryptophan. Fields, in order: V gene, clone size, D gene, J gene, CDR3 protein, CDR3 DNA. D genes are given only for firm matches. Size tells how often a clone was seen (once, few, many) or the class of an expanded clone, and some rows leave it out.

TRBV12-5,-,TRBD2,TRBJ2-1,CASDTSGSHEQFF,TGTGCTAGTGATACTAGCGGGAGCCATGAGCAGTTCTTC
TRBV13,once,-,TRBJ2-3,CASSLGSKSTDTQYF,TGTGCCAGCAGCTTAGGATCTAAAAGCACAGATACGCAGTATTTT
TRBV18,-,TRBD1,TRBJ1-5,CASSGDRASNQPQHF,TGTGCCAGCTCCGGTGACAGGGCGAGCAATCAGCCCCAGCATTTT
TRBV7-2,-,-,TRBJ2-1,CASSNSGYNEQFF,TGTGCCAGCAGCAATAGCGGATACAATGAGCAGTTCTTC
TRBV6-8,-,-,TRBJ2-1,CASTKPGPSKIEQFF,TGTGCCAGCACCAAACCGGGACCCAGTAAAATTGAGCAGTTCTTC
TRBV18,-,-,TRBJ2-2,CASSPQRENTGELFF,TGTGCCAGCTCACCACAACGGGAGAACACCGGGGAGCTGTTTTTT
TRBV27,-,TRBD1,TRBJ1-2,CASSSTGGYGYTF,TGTGCCAGCAGTTCGACAGGGGGCTATGGCTACACCTTC
TRBV12-3/TRBV12-4,-,-,TRBJ2-5,CASSPGRTSAQYF,TGTGCCAGCAGTCCAGGACGGACTTCGGCCCAGTACTTC
TRBV3-1/TRBV3-2,-,TRBD1,TRBJ1-2,CASSQDRDSNYGYTF,TGTGCCAGCAGCCAAGATCGGGACAGTAACTATGGCTACACCTTC
TRBV7-2,-,TRBD1,TRBJ1-2,CASSLASAGGGYTF,TGTGCCAGCAGCTTAGCTTCCGCAGGGGGTGGCTACACCTTC
TRBV27,-,-,TRBJ1-1,CASSLMVNTEAFF,TGTGCCAGCAGTTTAATGGTGAACACTGAAGCTTTCTTT
TRBV19,-,-,TRBJ1-5,CASSSSGGGNQPQHF,TGTGCCAGTAGTTCCTCGGGGGGGGGCAATCAGCCCCAGCATTTT
TRBV4-2,-,TRBD2,TRBJ2-3,CASSQNSGTSGRSFADTQYF,TGTGCCAGCAGCCAGAATTCCGGGACTAGCGGGAGAAGCTTCGCAGATACGCAGTATTTT
TRBV5-6,-,-,TRBJ2-7,CASSPSPRVYEQYF,TGTGCCAGCAGCCCTAGCCCAAGGGTCTACGAGCAGTACTTC
TRBV7-3,-,-,TRBJ1-4,CASSLSGATNEKLFF,TGTGCCAGCAGCCTGTCAGGGGCAACTAATGAAAAACTGTTTTTT
TRBV19,-,-,TRBJ2-3,CATRREGVKDTQYF,TGTGCCACCAGAAGAGAGGGGGTGAAAGATACGCAGTATTTT
TRBV3-1/TRBV3-2,-,-,TRBJ1-6,CASSQGRASMGSPLHF,TGTGCCAGCAGCCAAGGACGAGCATCCATGGGATCACCCCTCCACTTT
TRBV7-9,-,-,TRBJ1-1,CASSFGNTEAFF,TGTGCCAGCAGCTTTGGGAACACTGAAGCTTTCTTT
TRBV7-2,-,TRBD2,TRBJ2-1,CASSSLVGLEGTYYNEQFF,TGTGCCAGCAGCTCATTAGTGGGACTAGAGGGAACATACTACAATGAGCAGTTCTTC
TRBV10-1,few,-,TRBJ1-5,CASSILGGSNQPQHF,TGCGCCAGCAGCATCCTTGGTGGGTCAAATCAGCCCCAGCATTTT
TRBV15,-,TRBD1,TRBJ2-5,CATSSLPGQGGETQYF,TGTGCCACCAGCAGCCTGCCGGGACAGGGGGGCGAGACCCAGTACTTC
TRBV19,-,-,TRBJ2-3,CASSKRTGTDTQYF,TGTGCCAGTAGTAAAAGGACCGGGACAGATACGCAGTATTTT
TRBV20-1,-,-,TRBJ2-4,CSAVNRDIQYF,TGCAGTGCTGTAAACCGGGACATTCAGTACTTC
TRBV6-5,-,-,TRBJ1-3,CASRVGLAGNTIYF,TGTGCCAGCAGAGTAGGTCTTGCTGGAAACACCATATATTTT
TRBV11-2,-,-,TRBJ1-1,CASSLGPNTEAFF,TGTGCCAGCAGCCTGGGGCCGAACACTGAAGCTTTCTTT
TRBV12-3/TRBV12-4,-,-,TRBJ1-1,CASSPLRGTEAFF,TGTGCCAGCAGCCCCTTGCGGGGCACTGAAGCTTTCTTT
TRBV27,-,-,TRBJ1-1,CASSPRDITEDTEAFF,TGTGCCAGCAGTCCCAGGGACATAACCGAGGACACTGAAGCTTTCTTT
TRBV6-5,once,TRBD1,TRBJ1-6,CASSSDRGLSPLHF,TGTGCCAGCAGTTCCGACAGGGGGCTATCACCCCTCCACTTT
TRBV5-1,once,-,TRBJ2-1,CASSWEMSVYNEQFF,TGCGCCAGCAGCTGGGAGATGAGTGTCTACAATGAGCAGTTCTTC
TRBV21-1,-,-,TRBJ1-4,CASSAPGVRVSFVTNEKLFF,TGTGCCAGCAGCGCTCCGGGTGTTAGGGTGTCTTTCGTTACTAATGAAAAACTGTTTTTT
TRBV28,-,-,TRBJ1-3,CASSPGTLSGNTIYF,TGTGCCAGCAGTCCCGGGACACTCTCTGGAAACACCATATATTTT
TRBV6-2/TRBV6-3,once,-,TRBJ2-6,CASSYSGSGGANVLTF,TGTGCCAGCAGTTACTCGGGATCTGGTGGGGCCAACGTCCTGACTTTC
TRBV15,-,-,TRBJ2-7,CATSRGKHEQYF,TGTGCCACCAGCAGAGGGAAGCACGAGCAGTACTTC
TRBV19,-,TRBD1,TRBJ1-6,CASSTRDRGPISSPLHF,TGTGCCAGTAGTACGCGGGACAGGGGCCCAATTTCTTCACCCCTCCACTTT